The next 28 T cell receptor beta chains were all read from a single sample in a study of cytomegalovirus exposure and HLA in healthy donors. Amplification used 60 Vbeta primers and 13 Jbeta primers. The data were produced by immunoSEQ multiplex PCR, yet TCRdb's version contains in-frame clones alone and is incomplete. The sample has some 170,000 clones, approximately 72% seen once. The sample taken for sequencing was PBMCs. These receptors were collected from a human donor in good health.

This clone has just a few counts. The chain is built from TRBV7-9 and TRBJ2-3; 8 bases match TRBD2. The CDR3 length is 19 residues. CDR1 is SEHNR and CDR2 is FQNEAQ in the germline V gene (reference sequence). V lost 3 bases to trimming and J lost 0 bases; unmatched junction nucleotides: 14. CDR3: CASSFSSGGLRGSTDTQYF. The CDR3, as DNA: TGTGCCAGCAGCTTTTCCAGCGGGGGATTACGGGGTAGCACAGATACGCAGTATTTT.

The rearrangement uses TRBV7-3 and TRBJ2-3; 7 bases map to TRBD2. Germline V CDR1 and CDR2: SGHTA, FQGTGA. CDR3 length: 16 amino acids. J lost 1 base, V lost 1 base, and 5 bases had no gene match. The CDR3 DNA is TGTGCCAGCAGCTTAATGTGGGGGGGAGGCACAGATACGCAGTATTTT. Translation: CASSLMWGGGTDTQYF.

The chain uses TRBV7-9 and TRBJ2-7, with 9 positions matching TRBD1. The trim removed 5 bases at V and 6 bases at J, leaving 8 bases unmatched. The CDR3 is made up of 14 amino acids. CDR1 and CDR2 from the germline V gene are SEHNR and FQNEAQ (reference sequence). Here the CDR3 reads CASSPRTGESEQYF. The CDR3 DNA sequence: TGTGCCAGCAGCCCTCGGACAGGGGAAAGCGAGCAGTACTTC.

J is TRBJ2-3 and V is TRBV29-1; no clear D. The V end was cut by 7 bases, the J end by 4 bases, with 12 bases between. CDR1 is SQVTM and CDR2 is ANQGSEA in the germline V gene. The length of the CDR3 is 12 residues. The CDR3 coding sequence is TGCAGCGCATCCCCTACGGCAGATACGCAGTATTTT. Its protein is CSASPTADTQYF.

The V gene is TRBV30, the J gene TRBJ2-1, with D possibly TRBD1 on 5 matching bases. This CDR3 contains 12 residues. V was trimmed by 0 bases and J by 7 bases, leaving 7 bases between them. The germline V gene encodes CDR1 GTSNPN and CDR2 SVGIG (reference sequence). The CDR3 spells CAWSVAGNEQFF. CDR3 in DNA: TGTGCCTGGAGTGTAGCAGGGAATGAGCAGTTCTTC.

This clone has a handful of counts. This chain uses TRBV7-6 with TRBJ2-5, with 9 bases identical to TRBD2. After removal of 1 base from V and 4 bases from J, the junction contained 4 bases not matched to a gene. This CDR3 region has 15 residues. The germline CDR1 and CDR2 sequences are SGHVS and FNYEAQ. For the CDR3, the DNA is TGTGCCAGCAGCTTAGGGCGGGGGGGCCGAGAGACCCAGTACTTC. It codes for CASSLGRGGRETQYF.

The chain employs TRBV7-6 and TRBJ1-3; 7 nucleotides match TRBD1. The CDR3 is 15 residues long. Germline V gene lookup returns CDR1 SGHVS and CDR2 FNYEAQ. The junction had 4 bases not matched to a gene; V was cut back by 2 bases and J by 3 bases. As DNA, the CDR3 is TGTGCCAGCAGCTTAAACAGGGGTGTTGGAAACACCATATATTTT. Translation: CASSLNRGVGNTIYF.

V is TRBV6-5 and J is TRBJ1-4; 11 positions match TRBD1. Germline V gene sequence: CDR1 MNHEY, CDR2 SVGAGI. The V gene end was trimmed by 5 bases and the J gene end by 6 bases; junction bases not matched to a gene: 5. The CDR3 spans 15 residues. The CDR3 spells CASSARTGGYEKLFF. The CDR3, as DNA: TGTGCCAGCAGTGCTCGGACAGGGGGCTATGAAAAACTGTTTTTT.

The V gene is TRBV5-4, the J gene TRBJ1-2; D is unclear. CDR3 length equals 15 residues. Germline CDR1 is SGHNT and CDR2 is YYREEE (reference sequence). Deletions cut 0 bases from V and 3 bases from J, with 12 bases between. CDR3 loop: CASSLEEGHYYGYTF. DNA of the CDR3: TGTGCCAGCAGCTTGGAGGAGGGCCATTACTATGGCTACACCTTC.

The CDR3 DNA is TGCGCCACCTCGGTCGGGGTGAACACTGAAGCTTTCTTT. Translating gives CATSVGVNTEAFF. The chain has TRBV10-1 and TRBJ1-1; no reliable D call. The CDR3 length is 13 residues. V was shortened by 10 bases and J by 0 bases, with 12 bases between the two germline ends. Germline CDR1 WNHNN, CDR2 SYGVQD (reference sequence).

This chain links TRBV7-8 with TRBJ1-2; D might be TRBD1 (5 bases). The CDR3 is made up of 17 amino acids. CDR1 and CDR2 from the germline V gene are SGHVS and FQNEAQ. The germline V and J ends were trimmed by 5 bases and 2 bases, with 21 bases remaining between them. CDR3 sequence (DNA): TGTGCCAGCAGCCTTGTACTAATTCCGACAGTAAACTATGGCTACACCTTC. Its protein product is CASSLVLIPTVNYGYTF.

In nucleotides, the CDR3 is TGCGCCAGCACCGGGGGTTCTGGAAACACCATATATTTT. Its translation: CASTGGSGNTIYF. V and J are TRBV10-1 and TRBJ1-3, with D possibly being TRBD1 (5 bases). The V gene's germline CDR1 is WNHNN and CDR2 SYGVQD (reference sequence). V lost 7 bases, J lost 1 base, and 8 bases lay in between. The CDR3 sequence is 13 residues long.

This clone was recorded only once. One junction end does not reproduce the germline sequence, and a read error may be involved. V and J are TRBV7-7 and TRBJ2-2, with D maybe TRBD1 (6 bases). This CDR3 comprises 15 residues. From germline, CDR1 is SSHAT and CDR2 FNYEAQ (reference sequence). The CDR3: CASSSSRGSSGELFF. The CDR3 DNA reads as TGTGCTAGCAGCTCGTCCAGGGGATCAAGCGGGGAGCTGTTTTTT.

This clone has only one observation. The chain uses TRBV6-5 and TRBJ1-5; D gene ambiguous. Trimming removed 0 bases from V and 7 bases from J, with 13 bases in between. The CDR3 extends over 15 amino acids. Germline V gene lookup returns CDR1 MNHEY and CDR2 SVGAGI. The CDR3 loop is CASSYSGEGFQPQHF. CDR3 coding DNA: TGTGCCAGCAGTTACTCCGGGGAGGGTTTCCAGCCCCAGCATTTT.

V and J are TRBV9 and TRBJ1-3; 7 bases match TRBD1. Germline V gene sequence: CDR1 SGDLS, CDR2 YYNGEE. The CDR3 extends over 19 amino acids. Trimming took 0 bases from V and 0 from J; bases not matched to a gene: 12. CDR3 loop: CASSVDTGQTHFSGNTIYF. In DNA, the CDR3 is TGTGCCAGCAGCGTAGACACGGGACAGACTCACTTCTCTGGAAACACCATATATTTT.

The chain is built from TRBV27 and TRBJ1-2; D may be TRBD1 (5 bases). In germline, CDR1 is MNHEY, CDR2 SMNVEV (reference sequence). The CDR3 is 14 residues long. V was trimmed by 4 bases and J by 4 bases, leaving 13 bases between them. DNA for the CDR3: TGTGCCAGCAGTTCCTACCCCGGGGGCTATGGCTACACCTTC. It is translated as CASSSYPGGYGYTF.

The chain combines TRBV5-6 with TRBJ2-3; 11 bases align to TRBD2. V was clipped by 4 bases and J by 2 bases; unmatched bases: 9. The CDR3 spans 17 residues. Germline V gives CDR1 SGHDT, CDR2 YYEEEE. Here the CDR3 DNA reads TGTGCCAGCAGCATATCTAGCGGGGGGTCCTACACAGATACGCAGTATTTT. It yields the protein CASSISSGGSYTDTQYF.

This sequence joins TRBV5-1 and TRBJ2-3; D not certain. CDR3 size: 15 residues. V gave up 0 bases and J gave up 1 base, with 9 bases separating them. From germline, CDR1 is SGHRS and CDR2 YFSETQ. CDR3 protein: CASSLDGPRTDTQYF. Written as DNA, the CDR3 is TGCGCCAGCAGCTTGGATGGCCCCCGCACAGATACGCAGTATTTT.

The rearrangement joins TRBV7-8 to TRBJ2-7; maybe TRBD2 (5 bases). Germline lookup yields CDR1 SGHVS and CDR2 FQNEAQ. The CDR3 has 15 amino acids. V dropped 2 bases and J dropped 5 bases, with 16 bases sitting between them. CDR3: CASSLRGYPRHEQYF. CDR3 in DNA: TGTGCCAGCAGCTTAAGAGGGTACCCTCGGCACGAGCAGTACTTC. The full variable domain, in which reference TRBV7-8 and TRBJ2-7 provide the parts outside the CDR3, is GAGVSQSPRYKVAKRGQDVALRCDPISGHVSLFWYQQALGQGPEFLTYFQNEAQLDKSGLPSDRFFAERPEGSVSTLKIQRTQQEDSAVYLCASSLRGYPRHEQYFGPGTRLTVT.

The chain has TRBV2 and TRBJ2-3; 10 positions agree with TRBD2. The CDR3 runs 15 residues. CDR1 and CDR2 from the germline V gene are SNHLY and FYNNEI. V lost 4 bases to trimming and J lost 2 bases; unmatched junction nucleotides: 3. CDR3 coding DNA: TGTGCCAGCAGTGGGACTAGCGGACACACAGATACGCAGTATTTT. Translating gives CASSGTSGHTDTQYF.

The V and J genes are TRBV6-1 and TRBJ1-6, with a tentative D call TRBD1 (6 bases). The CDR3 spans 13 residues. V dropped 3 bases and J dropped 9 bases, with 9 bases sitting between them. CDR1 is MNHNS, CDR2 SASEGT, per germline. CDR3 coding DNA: TGTGCCAGCAGTGATACAGGGACTTCACCCCTCCACTTT. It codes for CASSDTGTSPLHF.

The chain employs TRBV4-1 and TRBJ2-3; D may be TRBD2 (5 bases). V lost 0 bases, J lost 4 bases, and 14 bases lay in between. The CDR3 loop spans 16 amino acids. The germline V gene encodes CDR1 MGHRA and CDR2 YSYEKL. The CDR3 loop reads CASSQEGGALPDTQYF. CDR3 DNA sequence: TGCGCCAGCAGCCAAGAAGGAGGAGCACTTCCAGATACGCAGTATTTT.

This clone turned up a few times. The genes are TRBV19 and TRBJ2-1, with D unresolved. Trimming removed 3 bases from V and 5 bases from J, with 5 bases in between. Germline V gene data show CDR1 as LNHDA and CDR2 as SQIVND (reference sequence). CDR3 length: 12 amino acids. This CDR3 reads CASSMSHNEQFF. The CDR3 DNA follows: TGTGCCAGTAGTATGAGCCACAATGAGCAGTTCTTC.

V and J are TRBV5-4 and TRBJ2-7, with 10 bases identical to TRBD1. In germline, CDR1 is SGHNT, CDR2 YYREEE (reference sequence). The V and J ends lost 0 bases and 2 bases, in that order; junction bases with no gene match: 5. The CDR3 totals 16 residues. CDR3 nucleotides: TGTGCCAGCAGCTTGGCCGGAGGACAGGGGGCCTACGAGCAGTACTTC. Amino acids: CASSLAGGQGAYEQYF.

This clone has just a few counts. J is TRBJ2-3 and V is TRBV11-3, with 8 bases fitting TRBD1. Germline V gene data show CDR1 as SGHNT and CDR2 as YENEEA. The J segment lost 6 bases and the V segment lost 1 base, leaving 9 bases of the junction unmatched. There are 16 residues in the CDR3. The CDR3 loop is CASSLGSGGSLDTQYF. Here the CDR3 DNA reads TGTGCCAGCAGCTTAGGGTCAGGGGGCTCCCTTGATACGCAGTATTTT.

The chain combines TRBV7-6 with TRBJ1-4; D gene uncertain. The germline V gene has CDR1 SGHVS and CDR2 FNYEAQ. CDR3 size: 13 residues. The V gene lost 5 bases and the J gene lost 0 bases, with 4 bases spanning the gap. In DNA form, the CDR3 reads TGTGCCAGCAGCCTTCCAACTAATGAAAAACTGTTTTTT. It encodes CASSLPTNEKLFF.

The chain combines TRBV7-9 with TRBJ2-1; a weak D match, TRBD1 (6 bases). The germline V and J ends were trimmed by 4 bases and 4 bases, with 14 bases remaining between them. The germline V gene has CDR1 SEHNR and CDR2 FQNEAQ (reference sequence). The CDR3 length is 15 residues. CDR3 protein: CASSSTGTLYNEQFF. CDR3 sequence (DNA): TGTGCCAGCAGCTCGACAGGCACCTTATACAATGAGCAGTTCTTC.

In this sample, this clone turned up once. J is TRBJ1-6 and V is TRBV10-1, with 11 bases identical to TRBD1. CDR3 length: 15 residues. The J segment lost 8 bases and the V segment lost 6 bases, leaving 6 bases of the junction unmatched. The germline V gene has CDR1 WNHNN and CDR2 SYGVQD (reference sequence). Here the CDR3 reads CASSLGQGADSPLHF. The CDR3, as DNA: TGCGCCAGCAGCCTCGGACAGGGGGCCGATTCACCCCTCCACTTT.